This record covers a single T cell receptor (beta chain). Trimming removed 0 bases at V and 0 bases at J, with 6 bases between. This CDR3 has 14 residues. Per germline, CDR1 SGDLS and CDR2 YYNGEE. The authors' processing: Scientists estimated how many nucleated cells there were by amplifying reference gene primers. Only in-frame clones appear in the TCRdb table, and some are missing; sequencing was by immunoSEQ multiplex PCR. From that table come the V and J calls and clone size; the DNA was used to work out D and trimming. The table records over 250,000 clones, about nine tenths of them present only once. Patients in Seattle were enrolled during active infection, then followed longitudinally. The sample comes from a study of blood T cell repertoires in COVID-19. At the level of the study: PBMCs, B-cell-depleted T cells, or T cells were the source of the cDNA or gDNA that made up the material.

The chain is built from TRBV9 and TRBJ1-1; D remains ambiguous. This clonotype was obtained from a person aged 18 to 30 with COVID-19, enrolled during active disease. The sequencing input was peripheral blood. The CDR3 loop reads CASSVVQMNTEAFF. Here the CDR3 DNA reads TGTGCCAGCAGCGTAGTTCAGATGAACACTGAAGCTTTCTTT.